The 18 T cell receptor beta chains presented below share a single source sample, sequenced in a study of shared clonotypes between healthy human individuals. Libraries were prepared by immunoSEQ multiplex PCR; TCRdb keeps only in-frame clonotypes and omits some of them. In the table there are hundreds of thousands of clones, about 85% of which are singletons. The source material was PBMCs. The receptors here all came from a woman in her thirties or forties in good health. Some clones in this sample may be carry-over from other donors' samples.

This sequence joins TRBV28 and TRBJ1-5; 7 bases match TRBD1. The CDR3 sequence is 15 residues long. V lost 6 bases, J lost 0 bases, and 5 bases stayed unmatched. Looked up from germline, CDR1 is MDHEN and CDR2 is SYDVKM. For the CDR3, the DNA is TGTGCCAGCAGGAAGGGGGCTTATAGCAATCAGCCCCAGCATTTT. It specifies CASRKGAYSNQPQHF.

The table lists this clone with a count of one. The chain is built from TRBV5-1 and TRBJ2-3; D remains unclear. V was shortened by 0 bases and J by 2 bases, with 13 bases between the two germline ends. Germline values: CDR1 SGHRS, CDR2 YFSETQ. The length of the CDR3 is 16 residues. CDR3: CASSLAAQRNTDTQYF. DNA for the CDR3: TGCGCCAGCAGCTTGGCCGCACAGAGAAACACAGATACGCAGTATTTT.

The rearrangement uses TRBV29-1 and TRBJ1-1; TRBD1 agrees at 7 bases. V was pared by 3 bases and J by 7 bases, with 8 bases of the junction left unmatched. CDR1 is SQVTM and CDR2 is ANQGSEA in the germline V gene. This CDR3 has 13 residues. For the CDR3, the DNA is TGCAGCGTTGAGAGGGGGCTGGGAGATGAAGCTTTCTTT. The encoded protein is CSVERGLGDEAFF.

The chain employs TRBV29-1 and TRBJ1-3; the D gene is possibly TRBD1 (5 bases). Deletions cut 6 bases from V and 4 bases from J, with 16 bases between. Germline V gene data show CDR1 as SQVTM and CDR2 as ANQGSEA. CDR3 length: 14 residues. The CDR3: CSVAPQGPGNTIYF. DNA of the CDR3: TGCAGCGTCGCACCCCAGGGACCAGGAAACACCATATATTTT.

CDR3 nucleotide sequence: TGCGCCACCACTAGCGGGATGACAGATACGCAGTATTTT. Translating gives CATTSGMTDTQYF. The V call is TRBV10-2, the J call TRBJ2-3, with 10 bases lining up with TRBD2. V was pared by 10 bases and J by 3 bases, with 4 bases of the junction left unmatched. The CDR3 extends over 13 amino acids. Germline V gene data show CDR1 as WSHSY and CDR2 as SAAADI.

CDR3 in DNA: TGTGCCACAAGGGGGGCAGGGGGTATCTATGGCTACACCTTC. Protein product: CATRGAGGIYGYTF. V and J are TRBV6-6 and TRBJ1-2; 7 bases line up with TRBD1. The CDR3 runs to 14 residues. Germline V gene data show CDR1 as MNHNY and CDR2 as SVGAGI (reference sequence). The V gene end was trimmed by 10 bases and the J gene end by 4 bases; junction bases not matched to a gene: 12.

The rearrangement links TRBV7-2 to TRBJ2-3; no clear D. CDR3 length: 13 amino acids. V lost 5 bases, J lost 2 bases, and 8 bases lay in between. Germline V CDR1 and CDR2: SGHTA, FQGNSA. The CDR3 reads CASSPFITDTQYF. The CDR3 bases are TGTGCCAGCAGCCCCTTTATCACAGATACGCAGTATTTT.

V and J are TRBV5-1 and TRBJ2-5; TRBD2 is a possible D gene (5 bases). Trimming shortened V by 4 bases and J by 7 bases, and 17 bases separated the two germline ends. CDR1 is SGHRS, CDR2 YFSETQ, per germline. CDR3 length equals 14 residues. CDR3 bases: TGCGCCAGCAGCCCCGTTGAGGGATGGAGGACCCAGTACTTC. This encodes CASSPVEGWRTQYF.

For the CDR3, the DNA is TGTGCCAGCAGCAAGGACAGGGCCGAAGAGACCCAGTACTTC. Its protein product is CASSKDRAEETQYF. This chain connects TRBV5-6 to TRBJ2-5; 8 positions agree with TRBD1. This CDR3 has 14 residues. Trimming took 4 bases from V and 3 from J; bases not matched to a gene: 5. Germline loops: CDR1 SGHDT, CDR2 YYEEEE.

This clone was detected many times. Other DNA sequences in the same sample also yield this CDR3. The J gene is TRBJ2-2, the V gene TRBV7-3; TRBD2 matches at 7 bases. The germline V gene has CDR1 SGHTA and CDR2 FQGTGA. The V gene end was trimmed by 3 bases and the J gene end by 2 bases; junction bases not matched to a gene: 0. The CDR3 runs 14 residues. The CDR3 spells CASSLGLNTGELFF. The CDR3 DNA follows: TGTGCCAGCAGCTTGGGACTAAACACCGGGGAGCTGTTTTTT.

The CDR3 DNA sequence: TGTGCCAGCAGTTTGGCAGGGGAAGCTAATGAAAAACTGTTTTTT. Translated: CASSLAGEANEKLFF. This chain uses TRBV27 with TRBJ1-4; tentative D call: TRBD1 (6 bases). The CDR3 is 15 residues long. V lost 3 bases, J lost 3 bases, and 11 bases lay in between. The germline V gene has CDR1 MNHEY and CDR2 SMNVEV (reference sequence).

V is TRBV6-1 and J is TRBJ1-4; a possible D gene is TRBD1 (5 bases). This CDR3 region has 15 residues. Germline CDR1 reads MNHNS; CDR2 reads SASEGT. Trimming took off 1 base at V and 7 bases at J, with 13 bases between the two ends. CDR3 region: CASSEGGGMGEKLFF. Written as DNA, the CDR3 is TGTGCCAGCAGTGAAGGGGGGGGAATGGGTGAAAAACTGTTTTTT.

In this sample, this clone turned up a few times. At one end the junction does not follow the germline gene, possibly because of a read error. This chain links TRBV7-7 with TRBJ2-5, with 7 positions matching TRBD1. The CDR3 consists of 14 residues. Germline CDR1 and CDR2: SSHAT and FNYEAQ (reference sequence). In nucleotides, the CDR3 is TGTGCTAGCAGCTCCACAGGGGATTCGGAGACCCAGTACTTC. The encoded protein is CASSSTGDSETQYF.

The rearrangement joins TRBV28 to TRBJ1-3, with unresolved D. The CDR3 extends over 13 amino acids. V gave up 7 bases and J gave up 2 bases, with 9 bases separating them. CDR1 is MDHEN, CDR2 SYDVKM, per germline. The DNA of the CDR3 is TGTGCCAGCATAGAAAGGGCTGGAAACACCATATATTTT. Its protein product is CASIERAGNTIYF.

This chain uses TRBV19 with TRBJ1-2, with 9 bases lining up with TRBD1. The germline V gene has CDR1 LNHDA and CDR2 SQIVND (reference sequence). This CDR3 spans 14 amino acids. V gave up 7 bases and J gave up 8 bases; unmatched junction bases: 11. CDR3 amino acids: CASIPAGTGNGYTF. In DNA form, the CDR3 reads TGTGCCAGTATCCCAGCCGGGACAGGGAACGGCTACACCTTC.

This clone came up once. This rearrangement joins TRBV10-2 to TRBJ2-5, with TRBD1 identical over 12 bases. The J call may be mistaken, given a closer DNA end match to TRBJ2-7. The CDR3 consists of 14 residues. Germline V gives CDR1 WSHSY, CDR2 SAAADI. CDR3: CASSGTGGFYEQYF. CDR3 bases: TGCGCCAGCAGCGGGACAGGGGGCTTCTACGAGCAGTACTTC.

This sequence joins TRBV7-9 and TRBJ2-3; 14 bases agree with TRBD2. Losses at the gene ends were 4 bases for V and 3 bases for J; bases not matched to a gene: 3. The germline V gene has CDR1 SEHNR and CDR2 FQNEAQ (reference sequence). The CDR3 consists of 16 residues. CDR3 nucleotide sequence: TGTGCCAGCAGCTCCCGGACTAGCGGGAGGACAGATACGCAGTATTTT. This translates into CASSSRTSGRTDTQYF.

This clone was seen more than once but under ten times. V and J are TRBV28 and TRBJ2-7, with 9 nucleotides matching TRBD2. V trimming: 7 bases; J trimming: 1 base; junction bases outside the gene matches: 8. The CDR3 length is 15 residues. CDR1 and CDR2 (germline): MDHEN, SYDVKM. The CDR3 DNA is TGTGCCAGCACCATAGCGGGAGTTGGATCCTACGAGCAGTACTTC. Translation gives CASTIAGVGSYEQYF.